One sample yielded the 12 T cell receptor beta chains listed below, sequenced in a study of CD8+CD57+ T cells in acquired aplastic anemia. For CDR3 and TCR beta VDJ profiling, genomic DNA was the template used. TCRdb recomputed calls from the reads with MiXCR, one row per CDR3 protein. The data show under 200,000 distinct CDR3 sequences, roughly 48% seen once. Patients chosen for sequencing had shown CD8+CD57+ cell expansion by flow cytometry. The sample consisted of sorted CD4+, CD8+, or CD8+CD57+ T cells (not recorded which) from PBMCs. The receptors shown here come from a human donor with aplastic anemia.

This chain links TRBV7-8 with TRBJ2-1, with D possibly matching TRBD2 (7 bases). Germline V gives CDR1 SGHVS, CDR2 FQNEAQ. The CDR3 consists of 16 residues. V was shortened by 1 base and J by 5 bases, with 15 bases between the two germline ends. CDR3 sequence (DNA): TGTGCCAGCAGCTTAGTTGGGGGCAGCGGGAACAATGAGCAGTTCTTC. Protein sequence: CASSLVGGSGNNEQFF.

This clonotype was observed at least ten times. The V call is TRBV10-3, the J call TRBJ2-1, with TRBD2 matching 12 bases. Germline values: CDR1 ENHRY, CDR2 SYGVKD. Unmatched junction bases numbered 6, after V lost 10 bases and J lost 5 bases. The length of the CDR3 is 14 residues. In nucleotides, the CDR3 is TGTGCCACCTCGACTAGCGGGGGTGACAATGAGCAGTTCTTC. It translates to CATSTSGGDNEQFF.

Turning to this clonotype: This clone may be a read error of a much larger clone one base away. This CDR3 fails to terminate in the conserved phenylalanine or tryptophan, so it likely reflects a read error. This rearrangement joins TRBV3-1 to TRBJ2-7, with 10 positions matching TRBD2. The CDR3 is 14 residues long. Germline V gene data show CDR1 as LGHDT and CDR2 as YNNKEL (reference sequence). V gave up 4 bases and J gave up 0 bases; unmatched junction bases: 0. CDR3 bases: TGTGCCAGCAGCCTAGCGGGAGGCTCCTACGAGCAGTACCTC. Its translation is CASSLAGGSYEQYL.

The chain employs TRBV11-1 and TRBJ2-1, with TRBD1 matching over 8 bases. The J segment lost 6 bases and the V segment lost 4 bases, leaving 5 bases of the junction unmatched. The germline CDR1 and CDR2 sequences are SGHAT and FQDESV (reference sequence). This CDR3 region has 14 residues. Written as DNA, the CDR3 is TGTGCCAGCAGCTCCGGACAGGGAAGCAATGAGCAGTTCTTC. Its protein product is CASSSGQGSNEQFF. The whole variable domain, remainder taken from reference TRBV11-1 and TRBJ2-1, is EAEVAQSPRYKITEKSQAVAFWCDPISGHATLYWYRQILGQGPELLVQFQDESVVDDSQLPKDRFSAERLKGVDSTLKIQPAELGDSAMYLCASSSGQGSNEQFFGPGTRLTVL.

V and J are TRBV7-2 and TRBJ2-2; 9 positions match TRBD2. This CDR3 has 15 amino acids. CDR1 is SGHTA and CDR2 is FQGNSA in the germline V gene. With 4 bases clipped from V and 5 bases from J, the junction kept 5 bases outside the gene matches. Here the CDR3 reads CASSSRGGRTGELFF. CDR3 coding DNA: TGTGCCAGCAGCTCGCGGGGGGGCCGGACCGGGGAGCTGTTTTTT.

This clonotype was observed many times. This sequence joins TRBV29-1 and TRBJ1-1, with 8 bases fitting TRBD1. CDR1 SQVTM and CDR2 ANQGSEA come from the germline V gene. V shed 7 bases and J 10 bases; nucleotides not matched to a gene: 8. This CDR3 comprises 11 residues. The DNA of the CDR3 is TGCAGCGCAGAAACAGGGGGGCGAGCTTTCTTT. This gives the protein CSAETGGRAFF.

Concerning this clonotype: This could be a read error, since a much larger clone is one nucleotide away. The V and J genes are TRBV4-2 and TRBJ1-1; 9 bases agree with TRBD1. In germline, CDR1 is LGHNA, CDR2 YNFKEQ. The CDR3 runs to 16 residues. The CDR3 region is CASSQSPGQGITEASF. CDR3 bases: TGTGCCAGCAGCCAATCTCCGGGACAGGGAATTACTGAAGCTTCCTTT.

The gene calls are TRBV11-2 and TRBJ2-1; TRBD2 agrees at 9 bases. This CDR3 spans 17 amino acids. After removal of 5 bases from V and 1 base from J, the junction contained 9 bases not matched to a gene. Germline CDR1 reads SGHAT; CDR2 reads FQNNGV. The CDR3 loop reads CASSRSGLAGSYNEQFF. The CDR3 DNA sequence: TGTGCCAGCAGCCGCTCGGGCCTAGCGGGGTCCTACAATGAGCAGTTCTTC.

This clonotype was counted only a few times. V gene TRBV11-1 combines with J gene TRBJ2-1; 8 bases are shared with TRBD2. CDR3 size: 15 residues. The J segment lost 7 bases and the V segment lost 11 bases, leaving 16 bases of the junction unmatched. The germline CDR1 and CDR2 sequences are SGHAT and FQDESV (reference sequence). The CDR3 here is CAWSVGSGRMNEQFF. CDR3 nucleotide sequence: TGTGCCTGGAGTGTGGGAAGCGGGAGAATGAATGAGCAGTTCTTC.

This clonotype was counted ten times or more. The chain links TRBV9 to TRBJ2-7; 8 bases align to TRBD2. The germline gives CDR1 SGDLS, CDR2 YYNGEE. Germline trimming cut 0 bases from V and 1 base from J; bases unmatched to any gene: 6. The CDR3 runs 16 residues. The CDR3 DNA reads TGTGCCAGCAGCGTAGCGGGGGTAGCGGGGTCCTACGAGCAGTACTTC. Translated: CASSVAGVAGSYEQYF.

This clonotype showed up many times. This chain links TRBV5-8 with TRBJ1-5; D not certain. Per germline, CDR1 SGHTS and CDR2 YDEGEE. This CDR3 is built from 13 residues. Trimming left V 5 bases short and J 2 bases short, with 8 bases between. The CDR3: CASSGYGNQPQHF. CDR3 sequence (DNA): TGTGCCAGCAGTGGGTACGGCAATCAGCCCCAGCATTTT.

J is TRBJ1-2 and V is TRBV14; D is ambiguous. Trimming shortened V by 1 base and J by 6 bases, and 9 bases separated the two germline ends. The CDR3 totals 13 residues. Germline V gives CDR1 SGHDN, CDR2 FVKESK. CDR3 in DNA: TGTGCCAGCAGCCAAGGGAGGTCCGATGGCTACACCTTC. It specifies CASSQGRSDGYTF.